Here is one TCR beta chain with its context. The antigen it binds to is not known. No much larger clonotype is one base removed from it; base qualities were not supplied. The donors belonged to the validation cohort of 90 to 150 subjects, which was separate from the roughly 670-subject first cohort. This specimen belongs to a study of cytomegalovirus exposure and HLA in healthy donors (TCRdb year 2017). Describing the broader study: A later analysis indicated that the roughly 130 validation repertoires were generated on the platform also employed for the 700 or so repertoires of the first cohort. The study aimed to test whether signatures of past pathogen exposure could be identified by cataloging public T cell receptors. To predict cytomegalovirus infection status, the study brought together high-throughput TCR immunosequencing, statistical association of individual TCRs with disease status, and machine learning. Besides the first cohort of some 670 subjects, a separate validation cohort made up of over 95 different subjects was used.

Unmatched junction bases come to 9, with V trimmed by 8 bases and J by 2 bases. From a lookup of the germline V gene, CDR1 and CDR2 are MDHEN and SYDVKM. From its cysteine to its phenylalanine, the CDR3 spans 15 amino acids. Only the CDR3 portion is preserved as DNA: 45 bases, with reading frame beginning at the first base. Paper-wide results and their limitations: Subsequent analysis determined that TCRs grouped into clusters in the first cohort also showed a tendency toward co-occurrence across the roughly 120 validation repertoires, and approximately 94% of cluster scores exceeded 0. In the study, around 150 TCR beta chains were listed as associated with cytomegalovirus. According to the authors, the approach could potentially be generalized to other disease states and immunological phenotypes. In vitro tests confirmed that a few of the cytomegalovirus-associated TCR beta chains recognize cytomegalovirus antigens. The validation cohort had no HLA typing available for a later analysis, so co-occurrence within that cohort was assessed over all 130 or so repertoires. The classifier was reported to diagnose cytomegalovirus status with high specificity and sensitivity in both the original and validation cohorts. Most TCR sequences were seen in very few donors, while some public TCRs were found in many individuals.

The library was built by means of the immunoSEQ multiplex PCR assay. Under the source paper's analysis protocol: A statistical classification framework was built for diagnosing cytomegalovirus status from the catalog of TCR beta chain sequences. TCRdb provides this immuneACCESS table in a form limited to in-frame rearrangements. Some clones are lacking; in checked studies, under half of them reflect an unresolved V gene, and why the rest are absent is not known. That table is the source of V, J and clone size, and D and trimming were worked out from the DNA. Across this sample there are approximately 170,000 clones, with 85% seen only once. 15% to 20% of the sample rests with the top ten.

The chain is encoded by TRBV28 joined to TRBJ2-3, with 8 bases in between that match TRBD2. The clonotype originates from a man younger than 35 in good health and CMV-seropositive. Input material: PBMCs. This receptor carries the CDR3 CASGAAGAHTDTQYF. Here is the DNA: TGTGCCAGCGGAGCAGCGGGGGCCCACACAGATACGCAGTATTTT.